This T cell receptor (beta chain) was sequenced for a study of blood T cell repertoires in COVID-19. This clone was observed once. V lost 3 bases, J lost 2 bases, and 8 bases lay in between. CDR1 and CDR2 from the germline V gene are LNHDA and SQIVND (reference sequence). The CDR3 loop spans 14 amino acids. Original analysis: Researchers report that nucleated cell counts were estimated from reference gene primer amplification. Only in-frame clones appear in the TCRdb table, and some are missing; sequencing was by immunoSEQ multiplex PCR. V and J calls and clone size follow that table, whereas D and trimming were derived from the DNA. The sample consists of 100,000 to 130,000 clones, 88% of them appearing once.

The chain carries TRBV19 and TRBJ2-1, with a possible D match to TRBD2 (6 bases). Sequenced input: peripheral blood. The TCR comes from a man aged 45-60 years with active or convalescent COVID-19. The CDR3 here is CASSISGPYNEQFF. The CDR3 nucleotides are TGTGCCAGTAGTATTAGCGGACCCTACAATGAGCAGTTCTTC.